This TCR beta chain was observed in a study of cytomegalovirus exposure and HLA in healthy donors. CDR3 size: 12 residues. The germline V gene has CDR1 SGHTA and CDR2 FQGNSA. Trimming cost V 4 bases and J 6 bases; bases outside gene matches: 1. Only in-frame clones appear in the TCRdb table, and some are missing; sequencing was by immunoSEQ multiplex PCR. The data show some 110,000 clones, approximately 94% seen once. The donors were part of the validation cohort of 95 to 150 subjects. That cohort was separate from the first cohort, which comprised 550 to 750 subjects. This sequence originates from a young woman in good health and CMV-seronegative. Sequencing was performed on PBMCs. The genes are TRBV7-2 and TRBJ2-7; the match to TRBD2 covers 9 bases. CDR3 residues: CASSSRGGEQYF. The CDR3, as DNA: TGTGCCAGCAGCTCGCGGGGGGGCGAGCAGTACTTC.